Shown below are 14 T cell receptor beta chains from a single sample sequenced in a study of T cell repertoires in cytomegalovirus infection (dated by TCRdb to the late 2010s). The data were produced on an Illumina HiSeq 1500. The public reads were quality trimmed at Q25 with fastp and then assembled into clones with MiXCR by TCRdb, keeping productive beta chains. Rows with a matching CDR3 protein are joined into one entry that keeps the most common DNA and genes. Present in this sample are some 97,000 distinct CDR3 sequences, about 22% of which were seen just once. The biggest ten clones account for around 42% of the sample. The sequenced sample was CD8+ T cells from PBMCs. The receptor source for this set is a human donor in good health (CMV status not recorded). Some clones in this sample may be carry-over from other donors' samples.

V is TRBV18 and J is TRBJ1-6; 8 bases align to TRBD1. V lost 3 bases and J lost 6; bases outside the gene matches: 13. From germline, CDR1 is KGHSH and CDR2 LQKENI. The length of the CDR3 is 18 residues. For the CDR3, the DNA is TGTGCCAGCTCACCCGTTCAACAGGGGGTCTTTCGTAATTCACCCCTCCACTTT. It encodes CASSPVQQGVFRNSPLHF. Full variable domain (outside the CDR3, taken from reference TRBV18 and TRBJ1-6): NAGVMQNPRHLVRRRGQEARLRCSPMKGHSHVYWYRQLPEEGLKFMVYLQKENIIDESGMPKERFSAEFPKEGPSILRIQQVVRGDSAAYFCASSPVQQGVFRNSPLHFGNGTRLTVT.

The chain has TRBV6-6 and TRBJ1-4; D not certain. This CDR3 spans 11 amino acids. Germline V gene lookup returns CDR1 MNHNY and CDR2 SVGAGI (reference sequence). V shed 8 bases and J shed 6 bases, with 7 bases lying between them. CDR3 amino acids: CASLGYEKLFF. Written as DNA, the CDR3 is TGTGCCAGCCTGGGTTATGAAAAACTGTTTTTT.

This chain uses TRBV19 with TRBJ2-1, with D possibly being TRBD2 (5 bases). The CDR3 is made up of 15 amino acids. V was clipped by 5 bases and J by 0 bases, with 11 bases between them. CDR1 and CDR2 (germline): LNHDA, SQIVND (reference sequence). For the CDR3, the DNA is TGTGCCAGTAGTCTCGGACGGGGCTCCTACAATGAGCAGTTCTTC. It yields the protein CASSLGRGSYNEQFF. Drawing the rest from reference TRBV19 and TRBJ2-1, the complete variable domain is DGGITQSPKYLFRKEGQNVTLSCEQNLNHDAMYWYRQDPGQGLRLIYYSQIVNDFQKGDIAEGYSVSREKKESFPLTVTSAQKNPTAFYLCASSLGRGSYNEQFFGPGTRLTVL.

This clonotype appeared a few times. The CDR3 reads CASSQDRVGTTNEKLFF. The CDR3 nucleotides are TGCGCCAGCAGCCAAGATCGGGTGGGGACAACTAATGAAAAACTGTTTTTT. This chain links TRBV4-3 with TRBJ1-4, with D unresolved. CDR3 length: 17 residues. CDR1 is LGHNA, CDR2 YSLEER, per germline. The germline V and J ends were trimmed by 0 bases and 0 bases, with 11 bases remaining between them.

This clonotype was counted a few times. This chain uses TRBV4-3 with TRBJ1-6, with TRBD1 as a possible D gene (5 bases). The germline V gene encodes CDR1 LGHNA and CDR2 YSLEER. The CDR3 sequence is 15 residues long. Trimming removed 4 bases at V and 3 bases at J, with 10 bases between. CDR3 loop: CASSPGRGYNSPLHF. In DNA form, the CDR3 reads TGCGCCAGCAGCCCAGGGCGGGGCTATAATTCACCCCTCCACTTT.

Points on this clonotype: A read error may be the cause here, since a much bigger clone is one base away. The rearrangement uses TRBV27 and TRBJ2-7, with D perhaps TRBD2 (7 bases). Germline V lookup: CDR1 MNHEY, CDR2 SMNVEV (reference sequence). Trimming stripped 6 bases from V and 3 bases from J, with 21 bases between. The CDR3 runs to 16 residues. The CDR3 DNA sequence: TGTGCCAGCAGGCGCCTCGATGGCGGGGGCTACTACGAGCAGTACTTC. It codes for CASRRLDGGGYYEQYF.

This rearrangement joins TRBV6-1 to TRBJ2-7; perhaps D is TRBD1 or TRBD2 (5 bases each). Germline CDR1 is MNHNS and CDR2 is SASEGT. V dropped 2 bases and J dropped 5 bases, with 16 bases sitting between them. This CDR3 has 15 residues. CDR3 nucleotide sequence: TGTGCCAGCAGTGAAACCGGGGCTGAAGGGGACGAGCAGTACTTC. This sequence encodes CASSETGAEGDEQYF.

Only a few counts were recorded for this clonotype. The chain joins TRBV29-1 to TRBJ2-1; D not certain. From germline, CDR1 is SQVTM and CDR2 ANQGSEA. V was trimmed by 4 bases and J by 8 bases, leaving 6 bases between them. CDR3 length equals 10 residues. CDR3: CSVARYEQFF. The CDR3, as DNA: TGCAGCGTTGCGCGTTATGAGCAGTTCTTC.

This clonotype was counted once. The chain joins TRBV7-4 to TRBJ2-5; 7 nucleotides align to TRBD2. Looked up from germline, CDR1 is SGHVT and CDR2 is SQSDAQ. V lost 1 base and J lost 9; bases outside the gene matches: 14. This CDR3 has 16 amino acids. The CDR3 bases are TGTGCCAGCAGCTTAGTGGCCGGGGGGACCTCATCATCCCAGTACTTC. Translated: CASSLVAGGTSSSQYF. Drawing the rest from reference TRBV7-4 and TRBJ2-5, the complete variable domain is GAGVSQSPRYKVAKRGRDVALRCDSISGHVTLYWYRQTLGQGSEVLTYSQSDAQRDKSGRPSGRFSAERPERSVSTLKIQRTEQGDSAVYLCASSLVAGGTSSSQYFGPGTRLLVL.

CDR3 in amino acids: CASSAGQGHSYEQYF. The DNA for the CDR3 is TGTGCCAGCAGCGCCGGACAGGGGCACTCCTACGAGCAGTACTTC. The rearrangement uses TRBV11-2 and TRBJ2-7, with 9 bases matching TRBD1. CDR3 length: 15 residues. CDR1 is SGHAT, CDR2 FQNNGV, per germline. V was clipped by 5 bases and J by 0 bases; unmatched bases: 5.

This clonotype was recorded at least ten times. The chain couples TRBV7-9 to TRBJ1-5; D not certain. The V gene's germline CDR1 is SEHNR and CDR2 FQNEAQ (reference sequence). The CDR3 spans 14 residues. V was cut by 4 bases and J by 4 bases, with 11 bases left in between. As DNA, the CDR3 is TGTGCCAGCAGCTCCGGGAATGGAAATCAGCCCCAGCATTTT. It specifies CASSSGNGNQPQHF.

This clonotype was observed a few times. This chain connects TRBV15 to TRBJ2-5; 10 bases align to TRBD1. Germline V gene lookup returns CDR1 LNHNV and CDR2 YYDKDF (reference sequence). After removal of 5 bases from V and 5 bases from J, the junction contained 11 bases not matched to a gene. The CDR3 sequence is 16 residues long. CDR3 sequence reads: CATSVPGQGRRETQYF. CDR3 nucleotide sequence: TGTGCCACCAGCGTACCGGGACAGGGGCGAAGGGAGACCCAGTACTTC. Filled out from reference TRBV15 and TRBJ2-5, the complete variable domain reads DAMVIQNPRYQVTQFGKPVTLSCSQTLNHNVMYWYQQKSSQAPKLLFHYYDKDFNNEADTPDNFQSRRPNTSFCFLDIRSPGLGDTAMYLCATSVPGQGRRETQYFGPGTRLLVL.

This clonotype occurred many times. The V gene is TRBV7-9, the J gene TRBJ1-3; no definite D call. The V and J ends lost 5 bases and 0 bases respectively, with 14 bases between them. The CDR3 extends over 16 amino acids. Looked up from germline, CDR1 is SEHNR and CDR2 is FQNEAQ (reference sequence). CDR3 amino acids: CASSPPLTLSGNTIYF. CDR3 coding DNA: TGTGCCAGCAGCCCCCCCCTTACCCTCTCTGGAAACACCATATATTTT.

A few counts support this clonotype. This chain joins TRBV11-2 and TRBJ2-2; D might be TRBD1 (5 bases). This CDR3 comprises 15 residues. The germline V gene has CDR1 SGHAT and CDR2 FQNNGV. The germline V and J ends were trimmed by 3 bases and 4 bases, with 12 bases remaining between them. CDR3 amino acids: CASSFLGAPTGELFF. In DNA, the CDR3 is TGTGCCAGCAGCTTCCTTGGGGCGCCCACCGGGGAGCTGTTTTTT.